A single sample gave rise to the 4 T cell receptor beta chains below, sequenced in a study of graft-versus-host responses after intestinal transplantation. Sequencing used immunoSEQ multiplex PCR; TCRdb keeps in-frame clones, though not all of them. The top ten hold 6.5% to 7.5% of the sample, which has thousands of clones, roughly 84% seen once. The time point: postoperative day 105 after intestinal transplantation (dayNNNN = postoperative day). Graft samples were processed, releasing intraepithelial and lamina propria lymphocytes. Here the sequenced sample was ileum tissue, taken 105 days after intestinal transplantation. Source of these receptors: a human patient who received an intestinal transplant, so some T cells may come from the graft donor.

The chain links TRBV5-6 to TRBJ1-4; tentative D call: TRBD1 (6 bases). This CDR3 contains 14 residues. Germline V gene data show CDR1 as SGHDT and CDR2 as YYEEEE. V shed 1 base and J shed 6 bases, with 10 bases lying between them. CDR3 loop: CASSLTGRDEKLFF. CDR3 nucleotide sequence: TGTGCCAGCAGCTTGACAGGGAGGGATGAAAAACTGTTTTTT.

The V call is TRBV25-1, the J call TRBJ2-5; 9 bases agree with TRBD1. This CDR3 spans 14 amino acids. In germline, CDR1 is MGHDK, CDR2 SYGVNS. The junction had 0 bases not matched to a gene; V was cut back by 2 bases and J by 2 bases. CDR3 sequence (DNA): TGTGCCAGCAGTGAAGACAGGGGGCAAGAGACCCAGTACTTC. It yields the protein CASSEDRGQETQYF. Complete variable domain (other parts from reference TRBV25-1 and TRBJ2-5): EADIYQTPRYLVIGTGKKITLECSQTMGHDKMYWYQQDPGMELHLIHYSYGVNSTEKGDLSSESTVSRIRTEHFPLTLESARPSHTSQYLCASSEDRGQETQYFGPGTRLLVL.

J is TRBJ2-1 and V is TRBV4-2; the D is unclear. Trimming took 3 bases from V and 2 from J, leaving 17 bases between them. CDR1 LGHNA and CDR2 YNFKEQ come from the germline V gene. The CDR3 has 17 amino acids. As DNA, the CDR3 is TGTGCCAGCAGCCAGGCCACCCCTTCATTCCCCTACAATGAGCAGTTCTTC. This sequence encodes CASSQATPSFPYNEQFF.

The rearrangement uses TRBV6-5 and TRBJ1-2; no firm D call. The CDR3 extends over 14 amino acids. The germline gives CDR1 MNHEY, CDR2 SVGAGI. V dropped 4 bases and J dropped 6 bases, with 15 bases sitting between them. The CDR3 region has the DNA TGTGCCAGCAGTTCAGACGCAAATTCCGATGGCTACACCTTC. It is translated as CASSSDANSDGYTF.